This T cell receptor (beta chain) was recorded in a study of cytomegalovirus exposure and HLA in healthy donors. Notes on the study in general: Accurate prediction of HLA-A and HLA-B alleles (for most subjects) was reportedly achieved from TCR beta sequences. An assumption of roughly uniform sequencing depth across donors underlay the presence/absence analyses. When the data were analyzed later, several of the most significant clusters appeared to be linked to common viral pathogens.

PCR amplification relied on 60 Vbeta primers (plus 13 Jbeta primers). Method: immunoSEQ multiplex PCR; TCRdb's copy keeps in-frame clones and lacks some. The sample holds 130,000 or so clones; roughly 86% are singletons and the top ten take roughly 1.8%. Germline V gene data show CDR1 as SGHAT and CDR2 as FQNNGV. Trimming took 1 base from V and 5 from J, leaving 5 bases between them. The CDR3 totals 12 residues. To note about this clone: Its antigen is unidentified.

The receptor's source is a man between 18 and 35 years old in good health and CMV-seronegative. Material for sequencing was PBMCs. This rearrangement joins TRBV11-2 to TRBJ2-5; D uncertain. Written as DNA, the CDR3 is TGTGCCAGCAGCTTAGGGCAGGAGACCCAGTACTTC. Its protein product is CASSLGQETQYF.